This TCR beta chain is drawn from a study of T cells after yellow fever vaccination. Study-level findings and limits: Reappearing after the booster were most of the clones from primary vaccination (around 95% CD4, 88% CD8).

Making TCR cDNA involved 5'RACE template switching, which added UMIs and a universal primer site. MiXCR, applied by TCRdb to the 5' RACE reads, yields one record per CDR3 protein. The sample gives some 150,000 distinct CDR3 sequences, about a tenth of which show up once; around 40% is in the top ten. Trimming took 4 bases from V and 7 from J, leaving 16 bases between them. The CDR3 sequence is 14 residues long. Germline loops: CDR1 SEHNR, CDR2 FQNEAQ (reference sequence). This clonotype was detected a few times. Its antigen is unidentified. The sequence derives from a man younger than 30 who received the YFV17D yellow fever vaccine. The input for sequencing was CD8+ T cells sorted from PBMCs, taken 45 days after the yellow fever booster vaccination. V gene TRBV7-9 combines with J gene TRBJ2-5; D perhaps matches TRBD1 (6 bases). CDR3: CASSSGTSMGTQYF. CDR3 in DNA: TGTGCCAGCAGCTCCGGGACATCCATGGGGACCCAGTACTTC.